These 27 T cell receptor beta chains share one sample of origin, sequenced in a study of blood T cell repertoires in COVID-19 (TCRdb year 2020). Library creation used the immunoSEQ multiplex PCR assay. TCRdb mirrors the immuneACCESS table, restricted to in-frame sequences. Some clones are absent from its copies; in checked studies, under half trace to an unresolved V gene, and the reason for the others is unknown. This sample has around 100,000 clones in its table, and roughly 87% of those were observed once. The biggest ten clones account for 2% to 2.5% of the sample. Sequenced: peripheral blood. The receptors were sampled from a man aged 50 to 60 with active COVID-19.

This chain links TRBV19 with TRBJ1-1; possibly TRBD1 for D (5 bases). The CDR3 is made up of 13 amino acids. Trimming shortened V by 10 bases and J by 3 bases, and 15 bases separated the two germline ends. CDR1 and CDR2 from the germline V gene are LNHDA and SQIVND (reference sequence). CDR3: CATSLTGYTEAFF. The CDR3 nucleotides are TGTGCCACCTCACTCACAGGTTACACTGAAGCTTTCTTT.

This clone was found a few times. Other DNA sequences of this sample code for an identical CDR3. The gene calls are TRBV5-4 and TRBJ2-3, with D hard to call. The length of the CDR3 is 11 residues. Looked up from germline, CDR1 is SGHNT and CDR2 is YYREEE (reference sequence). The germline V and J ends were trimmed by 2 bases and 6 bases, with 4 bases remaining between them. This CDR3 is CASSFGDTQYF. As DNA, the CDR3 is TGTGCCAGCAGCTTCGGGGATACGCAGTATTTT.

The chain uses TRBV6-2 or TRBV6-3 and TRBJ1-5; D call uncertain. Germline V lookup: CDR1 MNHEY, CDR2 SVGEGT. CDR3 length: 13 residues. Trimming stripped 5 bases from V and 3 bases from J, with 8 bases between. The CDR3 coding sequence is TGTGCCAGCAGTGAGAGGGTCAATCAGCCCCAGCATTTT. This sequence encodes CASSERVNQPQHF.

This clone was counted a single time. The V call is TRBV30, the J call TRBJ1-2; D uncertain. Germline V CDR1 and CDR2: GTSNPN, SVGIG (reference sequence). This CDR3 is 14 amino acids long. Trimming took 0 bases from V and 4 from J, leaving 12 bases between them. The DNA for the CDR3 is TGTGCCTGGAGTGTAATAGAGGGCATCTATGGCTACACCTTC. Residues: CAWSVIEGIYGYTF.

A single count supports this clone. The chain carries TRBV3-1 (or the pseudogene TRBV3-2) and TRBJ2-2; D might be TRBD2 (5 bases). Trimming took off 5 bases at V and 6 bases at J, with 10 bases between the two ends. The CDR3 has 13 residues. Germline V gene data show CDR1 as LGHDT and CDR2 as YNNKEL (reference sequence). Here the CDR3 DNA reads TGTGCCAGCAGCTTACTAGAAGCCGGGGAGCTGTTTTTT. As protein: CASSLLEAGELFF.

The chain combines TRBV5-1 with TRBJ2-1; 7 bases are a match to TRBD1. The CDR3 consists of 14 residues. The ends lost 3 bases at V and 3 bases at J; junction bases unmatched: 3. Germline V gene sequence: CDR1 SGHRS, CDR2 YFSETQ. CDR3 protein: CASSSDRRYNEQFF. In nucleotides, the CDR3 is TGCGCCAGCAGCTCGGACAGGCGCTACAATGAGCAGTTCTTC.

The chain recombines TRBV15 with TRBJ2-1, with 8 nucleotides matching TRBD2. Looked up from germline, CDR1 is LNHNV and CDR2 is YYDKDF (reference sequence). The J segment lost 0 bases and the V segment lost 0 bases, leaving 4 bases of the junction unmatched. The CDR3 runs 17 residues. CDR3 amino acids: CATSRDGAGGSYNEQFF. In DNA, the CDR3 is TGTGCCACCAGCAGAGATGGGGCGGGGGGCTCCTACAATGAGCAGTTCTTC. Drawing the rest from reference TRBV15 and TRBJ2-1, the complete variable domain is DAMVIQNPRYQVTQFGKPVTLSCSQTLNHNVMYWYQQKSSQAPKLLFHYYDKDFNNEADTPDNFQSRRPNTSFCFLDIRSPGLGDTAMYLCATSRDGAGGSYNEQFFGPGTRLTVL.

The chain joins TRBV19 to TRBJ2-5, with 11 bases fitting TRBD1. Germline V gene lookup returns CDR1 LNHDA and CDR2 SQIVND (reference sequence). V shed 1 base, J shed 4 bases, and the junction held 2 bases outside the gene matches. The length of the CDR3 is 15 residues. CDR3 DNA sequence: TGTGCCAGTAGTATAGTAGGGACAGGGGGAGAGACCCAGTACTTC. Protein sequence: CASSIVGTGGETQYF.

The CDR3 region has the DNA TGTGCCTGGAGTGTAGGGGACAGGGTGCAAGAGACCCAGTACTTC. Encoded protein: CAWSVGDRVQETQYF. V gene TRBV30 combines with J gene TRBJ2-5; 9 bases agree with TRBD1. The CDR3 is made up of 15 amino acids. Trimming at V came to 0 bases and at J to 2 bases, leaving 4 bases not matched to a gene. Germline CDR1 reads GTSNPN; CDR2 reads SVGIG (reference sequence).

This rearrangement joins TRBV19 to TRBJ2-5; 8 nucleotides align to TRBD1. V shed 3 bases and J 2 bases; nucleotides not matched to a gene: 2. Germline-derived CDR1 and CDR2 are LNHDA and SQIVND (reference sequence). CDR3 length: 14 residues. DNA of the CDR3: TGTGCCAGTAGTATTCAGGGGGCACAAGAGACCCAGTACTTC. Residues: CASSIQGAQETQYF.

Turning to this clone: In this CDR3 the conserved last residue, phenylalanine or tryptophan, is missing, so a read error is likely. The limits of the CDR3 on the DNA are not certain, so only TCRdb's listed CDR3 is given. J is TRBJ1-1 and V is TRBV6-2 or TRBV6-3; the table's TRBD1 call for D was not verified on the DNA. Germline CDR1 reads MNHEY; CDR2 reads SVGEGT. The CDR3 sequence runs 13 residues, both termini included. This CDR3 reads CASSDQPGHPRDS.

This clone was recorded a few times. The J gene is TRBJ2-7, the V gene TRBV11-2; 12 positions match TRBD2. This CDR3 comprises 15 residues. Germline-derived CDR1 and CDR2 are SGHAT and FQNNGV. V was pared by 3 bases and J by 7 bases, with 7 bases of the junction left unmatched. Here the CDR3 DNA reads TGTGCCAGCAGCTTCGATCTAGCGGGGGGGCGAGAGCAGTACTTC. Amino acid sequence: CASSFDLAGGREQYF.

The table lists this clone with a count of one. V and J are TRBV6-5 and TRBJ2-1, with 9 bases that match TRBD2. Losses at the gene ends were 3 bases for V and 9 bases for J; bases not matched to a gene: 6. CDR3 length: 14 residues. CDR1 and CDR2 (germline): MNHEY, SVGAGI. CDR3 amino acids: CASSYAGGPGEQFF. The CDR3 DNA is TGTGCCAGCAGTTATGCGGGGGGGCCCGGTGAGCAGTTCTTC.

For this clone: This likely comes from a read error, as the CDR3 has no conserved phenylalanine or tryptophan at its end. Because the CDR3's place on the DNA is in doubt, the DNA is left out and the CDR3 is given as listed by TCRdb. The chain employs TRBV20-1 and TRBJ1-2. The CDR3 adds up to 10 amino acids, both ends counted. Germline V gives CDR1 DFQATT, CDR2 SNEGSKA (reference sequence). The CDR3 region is CRGEELLLHL.

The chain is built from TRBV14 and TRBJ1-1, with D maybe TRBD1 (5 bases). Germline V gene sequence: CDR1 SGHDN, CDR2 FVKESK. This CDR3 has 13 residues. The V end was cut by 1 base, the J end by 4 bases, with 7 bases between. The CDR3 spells CASSQAGGTEAFF. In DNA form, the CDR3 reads TGTGCCAGCAGCCAAGCGGGGGGCACTGAAGCTTTCTTT.

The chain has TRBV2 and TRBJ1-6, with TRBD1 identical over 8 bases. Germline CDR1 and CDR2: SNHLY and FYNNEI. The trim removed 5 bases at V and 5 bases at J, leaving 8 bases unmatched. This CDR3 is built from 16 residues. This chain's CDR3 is CASSTRDRSDNSPLHF. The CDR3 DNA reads TGTGCCAGCAGTACCCGGGACAGGAGCGATAATTCACCCCTCCACTTT.

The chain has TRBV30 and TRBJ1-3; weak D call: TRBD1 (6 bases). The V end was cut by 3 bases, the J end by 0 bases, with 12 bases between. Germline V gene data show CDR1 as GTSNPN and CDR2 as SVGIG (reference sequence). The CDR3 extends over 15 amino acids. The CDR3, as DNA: TGTGCCTGGAGCCGAACAGGGATCTCTGGAAACACCATATATTTT. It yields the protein CAWSRTGISGNTIYF.

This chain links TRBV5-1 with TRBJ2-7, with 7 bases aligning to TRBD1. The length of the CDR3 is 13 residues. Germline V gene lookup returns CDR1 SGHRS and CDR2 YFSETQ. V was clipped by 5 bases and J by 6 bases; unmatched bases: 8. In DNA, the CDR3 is TGCGCCAGCAGAAAAACGGGACAGTTCGAGCAGTACTTC. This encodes CASRKTGQFEQYF.

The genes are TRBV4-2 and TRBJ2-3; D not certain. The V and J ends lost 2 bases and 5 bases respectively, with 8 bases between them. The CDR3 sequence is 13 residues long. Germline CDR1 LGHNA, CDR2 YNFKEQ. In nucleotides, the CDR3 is TGTGCCAGCAGCCAACGGTCCGAAGATACGCAGTATTTT. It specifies CASSQRSEDTQYF.

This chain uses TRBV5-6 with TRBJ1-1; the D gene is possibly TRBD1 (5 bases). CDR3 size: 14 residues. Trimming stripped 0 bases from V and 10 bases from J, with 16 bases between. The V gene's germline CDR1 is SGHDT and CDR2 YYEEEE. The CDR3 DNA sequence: TGTGCCAGCAGCTTGGGGACAATATCTCGAGGAGCTTTCTTT. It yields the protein CASSLGTISRGAFF.

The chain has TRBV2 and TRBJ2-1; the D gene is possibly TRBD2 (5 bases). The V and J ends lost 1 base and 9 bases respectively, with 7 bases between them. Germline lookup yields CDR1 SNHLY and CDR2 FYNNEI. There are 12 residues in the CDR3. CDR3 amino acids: CASSEEEGEQFF. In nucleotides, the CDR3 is TGTGCCAGCAGTGAAGAAGAGGGTGAGCAGTTCTTC. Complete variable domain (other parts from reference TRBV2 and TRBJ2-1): EPEVTQTPSHQVTQMGQEVILRCVPISNHLYFYWYRQILGQKVEFLVSFYNNEISEKSEIFDDQFSVERPDGSNFTLKIRSTKLEDSAMYFCASSEEEGEQFFGPGTRLTVL.

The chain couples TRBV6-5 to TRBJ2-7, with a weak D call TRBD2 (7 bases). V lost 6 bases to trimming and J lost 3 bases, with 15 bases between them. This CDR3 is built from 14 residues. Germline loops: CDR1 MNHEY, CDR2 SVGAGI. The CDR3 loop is CASSRGAGIYEQYF. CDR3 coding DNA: TGTGCCAGCAGCCGGGGGGCAGGGATCTACGAGCAGTACTTC.

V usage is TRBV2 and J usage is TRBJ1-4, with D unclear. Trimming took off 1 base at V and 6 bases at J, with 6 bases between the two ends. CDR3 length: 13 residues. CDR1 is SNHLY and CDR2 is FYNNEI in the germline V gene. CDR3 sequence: CASSEGLYEKLFF. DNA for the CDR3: TGTGCCAGCAGTGAAGGGCTTTATGAAAAACTGTTTTTT.

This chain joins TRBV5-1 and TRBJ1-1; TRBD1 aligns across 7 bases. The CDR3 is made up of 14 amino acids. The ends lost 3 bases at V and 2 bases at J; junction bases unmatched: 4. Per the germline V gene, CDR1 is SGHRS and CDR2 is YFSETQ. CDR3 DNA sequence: TGCGCCAGCAGCTGGAACAGGGGAAACACTGAAGCTTTCTTT. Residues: CASSWNRGNTEAFF.

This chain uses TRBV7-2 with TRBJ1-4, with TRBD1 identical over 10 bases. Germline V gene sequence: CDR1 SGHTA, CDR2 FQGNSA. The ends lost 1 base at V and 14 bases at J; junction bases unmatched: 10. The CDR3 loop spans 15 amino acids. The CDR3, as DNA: TGTGCCAGCAGCTTAGTGTGGGACAGGGGTGTGCGGCTGTTTTTT. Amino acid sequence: CASSLVWDRGVRLFF.

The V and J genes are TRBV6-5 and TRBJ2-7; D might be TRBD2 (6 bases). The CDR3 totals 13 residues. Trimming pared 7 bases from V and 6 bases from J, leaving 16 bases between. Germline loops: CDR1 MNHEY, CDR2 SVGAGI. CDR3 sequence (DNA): TGTGCCAGCACCTCCCCGGGCGGGGTCGAGCAGTACTTC. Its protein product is CASTSPGGVEQYF.

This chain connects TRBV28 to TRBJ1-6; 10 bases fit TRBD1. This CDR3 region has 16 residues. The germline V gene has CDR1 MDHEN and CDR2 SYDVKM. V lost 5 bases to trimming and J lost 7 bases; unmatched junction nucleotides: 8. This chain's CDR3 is CASSTRPGQGNSPLHF. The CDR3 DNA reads TGTGCCAGCAGTACGAGACCGGGACAGGGGAATTCACCCCTCCACTTT. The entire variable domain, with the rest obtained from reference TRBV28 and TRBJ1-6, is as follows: DVKVTQSSRYLVKRTGEKVFLECVQDMDHENMFWYRQDPGLGLRLIYFSYDVKMKEKGDIPEGYSVSREKKERFSLILESASTNQTSMYLCASSTRPGQGNSPLHFGNGTRLTVT.